These T cell receptor beta chains were read from a single sample in a study of blood T cells in healthy people across ages. Using its own MiXCR run on the 5' RACE reads, TCRdb lists one record per CDR3 protein. The table lists some 1.5 million distinct CDR3 sequences, 25% to 30% of them singletons. The sequenced sample consisted of blood. The receptors were sampled from a woman aged 25 to 39 in good health. The CDR3 runs from the conserved cysteine through the conserved F or W. A D gene is named only where the DNA matches it firmly. Only part of the rows carry a size: once, few, many, or a class if the clone is expanded.

abundance: few; d_gene: TRBD2; j_gene: TRBJ2-3; v_gene: TRBV6-2/TRBV6-3; CDR3aa: CASSYSSSSGRPPSSTDTQYF; CDR3nt: TGTGCCAGCAGTTACTCGAGCTCTAGCGGACGTCCGCCGTCTAGCACAGATACGCAGTATTTT
abundance: NA; d_gene: TRBD1; j_gene: TRBJ2-7; v_gene: TRBV5-1; CDR3aa: CARGQGSYEQYF; CDR3nt: TGCGCCCGAGGACAGGGCTCCTACGAGCAGTACTTC
abundance: few; d_gene: NA; j_gene: TRBJ2-7; v_gene: TRBV7-9; CDR3aa: CAGSPELEQYF; CDR3nt: TGTGCCGGCAGCCCCGAGCTCGAGCAGTACTTC
abundance: NA; d_gene: TRBD2; j_gene: TRBJ2-3; v_gene: TRBV7-2; CDR3aa: CASSSIAGAGTDTQYF; CDR3nt: TGTGCCAGCAGCTCGATAGCGGGAGCGGGCACAGATACGCAGTATTTT
abundance: NA; d_gene: NA; j_gene: TRBJ1-1; v_gene: TRBV29-1; CDR3aa: CSVYPQEVRAEAFF; CDR3nt: TGCAGCGTGTACCCACAGGAGGTAAGAGCTGAAGCTTTCTTT
abundance: few; d_gene: NA; j_gene: TRBJ2-3; v_gene: TRBV12-3/TRBV12-4; CDR3aa: CASSFWGGPDTQYF; CDR3nt: TGTGCCAGCAGTTTTTGGGGGGGCCCAGATACGCAGTATTTT
abundance: few; d_gene: TRBD1; j_gene: TRBJ2-1; v_gene: TRBV6-5; CDR3aa: CASSTGVNEQFF; CDR3nt: TGTGCCAGCAGCACAGGGGTCAATGAGCAGTTCTTC
abundance: NA; d_gene: TRBD2; j_gene: TRBJ2-1; v_gene: TRBV4-3; CDR3aa: CASSQGLAGTISYNEQFF; CDR3nt: TGCGCCAGCAGCCAGGGACTAGCGGGAACTATCAGCTACAATGAGCAGTTCTTC
abundance: few; d_gene: TRBD2; j_gene: TRBJ2-3; v_gene: TRBV20-1; CDR3aa: CSASGAGRLTDTQYF; CDR3nt: TGCAGTGCTAGTGGAGCGGGGCGCCTCACAGATACGCAGTATTTT
abundance: once; d_gene: TRBD1; j_gene: TRBJ2-2; v_gene: TRBV12-3/TRBV12-4; CDR3aa: CASTPDRATGELFF; CDR3nt: TGTGCCAGCACCCCAGACAGGGCTACCGGAGAGCTGTTTTTT
abundance: NA; d_gene: TRBD2; j_gene: TRBJ2-7; v_gene: TRBV5-1; CDR3aa: CASSHSKTSGSAYEQYF; CDR3nt: TGCGCCAGCAGCCATAGCAAGACTAGCGGGAGCGCCTACGAGCAGTACTTC
abundance: few; d_gene: NA; j_gene: TRBJ2-1; v_gene: TRBV6-2/TRBV6-3; CDR3aa: CASSYPTGGGGRMLSSYNEQFF; CDR3nt: TGTGCCAGCAGTTACCCGACAGGCGGTGGCGGACGCATGCTCAGCTCCTACAATGAGCAGTTCTTC
abundance: few; d_gene: TRBD1; j_gene: TRBJ2-1; v_gene: TRBV5-1; CDR3aa: CASSFEGGTGGSEQFF; CDR3nt: TGCGCCAGCAGCTTTGAGGGGGGAACAGGGGGCAGTGAGCAGTTCTTC
abundance: NA; d_gene: TRBD1; j_gene: TRBJ2-7; v_gene: TRBV11-1; CDR3aa: CASSRTGGLSYNEQYF; CDR3nt: TGTGCCAGCAGTCGTACAGGGGGTCTCTCCTACAATGAGCAGTACTTC
abundance: NA; d_gene: TRBD1; j_gene: TRBJ2-7; v_gene: TRBV7-9; CDR3aa: CASSLMDRGQYEQYF; CDR3nt: TGTGCCAGCAGCTTAATGGACAGGGGGCAATACGAGCAGTACTTC
abundance: few; d_gene: NA; j_gene: TRBJ2-7; v_gene: TRBV3-1; CDR3aa: CASSQAYGDTYEQYF; CDR3nt: TGTGCCAGCAGCCAAGCATATGGGGATACCTACGAGCAGTACTTC
abundance: many; d_gene: TRBD2; j_gene: TRBJ2-5; v_gene: TRBV20-1; CDR3aa: CSARDPLAGGPGQETQYF; CDR3nt: TGCAGTGCTAGAGATCCCCTAGCGGGGGGGCCAGGGCAAGAGACCCAGTACTTC
abundance: few; d_gene: NA; j_gene: TRBJ1-4; v_gene: TRBV6-5; CDR3aa: CASSYGRAGEKLFF; CDR3nt: TGTGCCAGCAGTTATGGGAGGGCAGGAGAAAAACTGTTTTTT
abundance: few; d_gene: TRBD2; j_gene: TRBJ2-3; v_gene: TRBV5-1; CDR3aa: CASSQRHLAENTDTQYF; CDR3nt: TGCGCCAGCAGCCAACGACACCTAGCGGAAAACACAGATACGCAGTATTTT
abundance: few; d_gene: NA; j_gene: TRBJ2-7; v_gene: TRBV27; CDR3aa: CASSEGPNSYEQYF; CDR3nt: TGTGCCAGCAGTGAAGGGCCAAATTCCTACGAGCAGTACTTC
abundance: NA; d_gene: NA; j_gene: TRBJ2-1; v_gene: TRBV7-7; CDR3aa: CASSWDLTSSYNEHFF; CDR3nt: TGTGCCAGCAGTTGGGACTTGACGAGCTCCTACAATGAGCATTTCTTC
abundance: many; d_gene: TRBD1; j_gene: TRBJ2-4; v_gene: TRBV10-3; CDR3aa: CAISESGQGENIQYF; CDR3nt: TGTGCCATCAGTGAGTCGGGACAGGGTGAAAACATTCAGTACTTC
abundance: few; d_gene: TRBD2; j_gene: TRBJ2-1; v_gene: TRBV9; CDR3aa: CASSVVPSGRYNEQFF; CDR3nt: TGTGCCAGCAGCGTAGTACCTAGCGGGAGATACAATGAGCAGTTCTTC
abundance: many; d_gene: TRBD1; j_gene: TRBJ2-7; v_gene: TRBV18; CDR3aa: CASSRETGGEQYF; CDR3nt: TGTGCCAGCTCCCGAGAGACAGGGGGAGAGCAGTACTTC
abundance: many; d_gene: TRBD1; j_gene: TRBJ2-7; v_gene: TRBV25-1; CDR3aa: CASSDRDRAHEQYF; CDR3nt: TGTGCCAGCAGTGACCGGGACAGGGCCCACGAGCAGTACTTC
abundance: NA; d_gene: NA; j_gene: TRBJ2-1; v_gene: TRBV3-1; CDR3aa: CASSQYGPEQFF; CDR3nt: TGTGCCAGCAGCCAATACGGCCCCGAGCAGTTCTTC